Each of the 16 T cell receptor beta chains below was sequenced from the same sample in a study of blood T cell repertoires in COVID-19. Clones were read by immunoSEQ multiplex PCR, and TCRdb kept only the in-frame ones, dropping some. This table has around 81,000 clones, around four fifths appearing once. Sequences were obtained from peripheral blood. These receptors all come from a man in his fifties or sixties with acute or convalescent COVID-19.

The chain is built from TRBV15 and TRBJ2-7, with 10 positions matching TRBD2. This CDR3 comprises 16 residues. Germline V lookup: CDR1 LNHNV, CDR2 YYDKDF (reference sequence). V shed 4 bases and J 3 bases; nucleotides not matched to a gene: 9. CDR3 residues: CATSTSSGGLIYEQYF. DNA of the CDR3: TGTGCCACCAGCACCTCTAGCGGGGGACTAATCTACGAGCAGTACTTC.

This clone was detected once. V is TRBV30 and J is TRBJ1-2; 7 positions agree with TRBD1. The germline CDR1 and CDR2 sequences are GTSNPN and SVGIG (reference sequence). V dropped 8 bases and J dropped 2; count of bases not matched to a gene: 11. This CDR3 spans 14 amino acids. CDR3 nucleotide sequence: TGTGCCGGCACTCCGAAGGGGGCCAACTATGGCTACACCTTC. Its protein product is CAGTPKGANYGYTF.

A remark on this clone: Different DNA sequences within this sample yield the same CDR3. The V and J genes are TRBV12-3 or TRBV12-4 and TRBJ1-2, with D possibly matching TRBD1 (6 bases). CDR3 length: 13 residues. Trimming took 6 bases from V and 2 from J, leaving 10 bases between them. The CDR3 here is CASSSTGNYGYTF. The CDR3 DNA follows: TGTGCCAGCAGCTCCACAGGGAACTATGGCTACACCTTC.

The genes are TRBV6-2 or TRBV6-3 and TRBJ2-5; TRBD2 agrees at 7 bases. V was pared by 6 bases and J by 2 bases, with 6 bases of the junction left unmatched. CDR1 is MNHEY and CDR2 is SVGEGT in the germline V gene. This CDR3 has 14 amino acids. The CDR3: CASSLGTNQETQYF. The CDR3, as DNA: TGTGCCAGCAGCCTCGGGACTAATCAAGAGACCCAGTACTTC.

The CDR3 DNA sequence: TGTGCCAGCAGCTTTTATGTCGGCAGGTCCACAGATACGCAGTATTTT. Protein product: CASSFYVGRSTDTQYF. The chain couples TRBV7-6 to TRBJ2-3; D not certain. CDR3 length: 16 amino acids. Germline V gene data show CDR1 as SGHVS and CDR2 as FNYEAQ. V lost 3 bases and J lost 2, with 15 bases in between.

The chain is built from TRBV12-5 and TRBJ2-2; TRBD2 aligns across 7 bases. V was clipped by 10 bases and J by 5 bases; unmatched bases: 10. The CDR3 extends over 14 amino acids. Germline V gives CDR1 LGHNT, CDR2 FRNRAP. The CDR3 loop reads CAKRGSSRTGELFF. The DNA for the CDR3 is TGTGCTAAACGCGGGAGTAGTCGAACCGGGGAGCTGTTTTTT.

This clone was detected only a few times. The gene calls are TRBV4-3 and TRBJ2-7; 7 positions match TRBD2. The length of the CDR3 is 15 residues. CDR1 LGHNA and CDR2 YSLEER come from the germline V gene. V trimming: 0 bases; J trimming: 6 bases; junction bases outside the gene matches: 8. CDR3 region: CASSQDPSGVGEQYF. Written as DNA, the CDR3 is TGCGCCAGCAGCCAAGATCCCAGCGGGGTGGGCGAGCAGTACTTC.

The V and J genes are TRBV28 and TRBJ1-5; no reliable D call. The CDR3 runs to 14 residues. Germline assignment: CDR1 MDHEN and CDR2 SYDVKM. The V end was cut by 3 bases, the J end by 7 bases, with 13 bases between. DNA of the CDR3: TGTGCCAGCAGTTTGAACATAGCCAAGCAGCCCCAGCATTTT. This encodes CASSLNIAKQPQHF. Looking up the rest from reference TRBV28 and TRBJ1-5 gives the full variable domain: DVKVTQSSRYLVKRTGEKVFLECVQDMDHENMFWYRQDPGLGLRLIYFSYDVKMKEKGDIPEGYSVSREKKERFSLILESASTNQTSMYLCASSLNIAKQPQHFGDGTRLSIL.

This chain uses TRBV24-1 with TRBJ2-7; 7 bases are shared with TRBD1. Unmatched junction bases numbered 9, after V lost 2 bases and J lost 3 bases. The CDR3 runs 16 residues. In germline, CDR1 is KGHDR, CDR2 SFDVKD. CDR3 in amino acids: CATSDSRQGRYYEQYF. The CDR3, as DNA: TGTGCCACCAGTGATTCAAGACAGGGTAGGTACTACGAGCAGTACTTC.

V gene TRBV29-1 combines with J gene TRBJ2-5, with 7 bases fitting TRBD2. The CDR3 covers 17 residues. V shed 0 bases, J shed 1 base, and the junction held 11 bases outside the gene matches. Germline CDR1 is SQVTM and CDR2 is ANQGSEA. CDR3 bases: TGCAGCGTTGAAGATCGGGGGGACCTCCGCGTCCAAGAGACCCAGTACTTC. This sequence encodes CSVEDRGDLRVQETQYF. The full variable domain, its missing parts supplied by reference TRBV29-1 and TRBJ2-5, is SAVISQKPSRDICQRGTSLTIQCQVDSQVTMMFWYRQQPGQSLTLIATANQGSEATYESGFVIDKFPISRPNLTFSTLTVSNMSPEDSSIYLCSVEDRGDLRVQETQYFGPGTRLLVL.

This chain uses TRBV6-2 or TRBV6-3 with TRBJ2-7; 9 bases are shared with TRBD2. V trimming: 4 bases; J trimming: 3 bases; junction bases outside the gene matches: 4. Germline loops: CDR1 MNHEY, CDR2 SVGEGT. There are 14 residues in the CDR3. This CDR3 is CASSSSAGGYEQYF. CDR3 coding DNA: TGTGCCAGCAGTTCCTCAGCGGGGGGCTACGAGCAGTACTTC.

The V and J genes are TRBV2 and TRBJ1-6; 8 nucleotides align to TRBD1. The CDR3 contains 16 residues. V lost 8 bases and J lost 0; bases outside the gene matches: 6. Germline lookup yields CDR1 SNHLY and CDR2 FYNNEI. CDR3 in amino acids: CASRTGKSSYNSPLHF. For the CDR3, the DNA is TGTGCCAGCCGGACAGGGAAAAGCTCCTATAATTCACCCCTCCACTTT.

This clone was counted once. The chain has TRBV3-1 (or the pseudogene TRBV3-2) and TRBJ1-2; D gene ambiguous. Germline V gene data show CDR1 as LGHDT and CDR2 as YNNKEL (reference sequence). Trimming cost V 10 bases and J 1 base, with 22 bases left between them. The CDR3 length is 16 residues. CDR3 bases: TGTGCCACCTCAAATGATCCGGACGGACTTAACTATGGCTACACCTTC. Amino acids: CATSNDPDGLNYGYTF.

This chain connects TRBV7-2 to TRBJ1-1; TRBD1 might be the D (5 bases). V was trimmed by 8 bases and J by 5 bases, leaving 15 bases between them. The CDR3 is made up of 13 amino acids. The V gene's germline CDR1 is SGHTA and CDR2 FQGNSA. The CDR3 DNA follows: TGTGCCAGCTCGCAGGGTGAGTGGACTGAAGCTTTCTTT. Its translation is CASSQGEWTEAFF.

CDR3 sequence reads: CASSVEHSLGYNEQFF. In DNA, the CDR3 is TGTGCCAGCAGCGTTGAACATTCTCTCGGGTACAATGAGCAGTTCTTC. The chain combines TRBV7-2 with TRBJ2-1; D gene unclear. The CDR3 has 16 residues. V lost 5 bases to trimming and J lost 4 bases, with 18 bases between them. The V gene's germline CDR1 is SGHTA and CDR2 FQGNSA.

The rearrangement uses TRBV6-5 and TRBJ1-3, with D perhaps TRBD1 (5 bases). CDR3 size: 16 residues. The V end lost 4 bases, the J end lost 5 bases, and 18 bases lay between the germline ends. In germline, CDR1 is MNHEY, CDR2 SVGAGI. CDR3: CASSSETVFTRNTIYF. CDR3 DNA: TGTGCCAGCAGTTCAGAGACAGTCTTTACCAGAAACACCATATATTTT.